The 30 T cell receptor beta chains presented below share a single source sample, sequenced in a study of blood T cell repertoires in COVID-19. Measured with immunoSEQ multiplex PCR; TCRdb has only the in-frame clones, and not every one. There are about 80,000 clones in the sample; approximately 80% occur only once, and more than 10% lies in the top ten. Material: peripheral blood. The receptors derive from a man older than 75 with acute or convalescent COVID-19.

CDR3 in amino acids: CSVSHLNTEAFF. Written as DNA, the CDR3 is TGCAGCGTTTCACATTTGAACACTGAAGCTTTCTTT. The chain couples TRBV29-1 to TRBJ1-1; D remains unclear. V was shortened by 5 bases and J by 0 bases, with 7 bases between the two germline ends. CDR3 size: 12 residues. Germline lookup yields CDR1 SQVTM and CDR2 ANQGSEA. The full variable domain, with the rest looked up from reference TRBV29-1 and TRBJ1-1, is SAVISQKPSRDICQRGTSLTIQCQVDSQVTMMFWYRQQPGQSLTLIATANQGSEATYESGFVIDKFPISRPNLTFSTLTVSNMSPEDSSIYLCSVSHLNTEAFFGQGTRLTVV.

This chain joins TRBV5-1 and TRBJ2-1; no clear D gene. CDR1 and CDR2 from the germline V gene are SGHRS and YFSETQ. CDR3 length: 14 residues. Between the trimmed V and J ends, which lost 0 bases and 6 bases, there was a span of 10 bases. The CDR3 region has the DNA TGCGCCAGCAGCTTGGACCCGGGTTTCAATGAGCAGTTCTTC. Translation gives CASSLDPGFNEQFF. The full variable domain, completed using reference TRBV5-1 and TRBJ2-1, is KAGVTQTPRYLIKTRGQQVTLSCSPISGHRSVSWYQQTPGQGLQFLFEYFSETQRNKGNFPGRFSGRQFSNSRSEMNVSTLELGDSALYLCASSLDPGFNEQFFGPGTRLTVL.

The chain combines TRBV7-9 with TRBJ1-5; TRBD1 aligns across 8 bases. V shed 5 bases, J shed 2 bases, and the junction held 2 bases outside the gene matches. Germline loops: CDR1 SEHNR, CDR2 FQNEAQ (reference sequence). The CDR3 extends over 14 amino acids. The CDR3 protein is CASSPQGGNQPQHF. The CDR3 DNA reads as TGTGCCAGCAGCCCACAGGGGGGCAATCAGCCCCAGCATTTT.

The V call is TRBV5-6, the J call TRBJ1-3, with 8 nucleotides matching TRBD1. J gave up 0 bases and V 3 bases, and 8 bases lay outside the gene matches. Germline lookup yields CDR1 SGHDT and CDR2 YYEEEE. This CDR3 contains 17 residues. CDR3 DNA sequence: TGTGCCAGCAGCTCCTTGGGACAGGCGCTCTCTGGAAACACCATATATTTT. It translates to CASSSLGQALSGNTIYF.

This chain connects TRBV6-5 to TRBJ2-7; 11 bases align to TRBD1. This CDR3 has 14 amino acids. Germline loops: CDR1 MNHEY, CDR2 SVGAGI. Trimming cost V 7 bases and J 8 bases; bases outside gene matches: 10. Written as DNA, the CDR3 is TGTGCCAGCACTAACCGGGACAGGGGGTCCAAGCAGTACTTC. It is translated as CASTNRDRGSKQYF.

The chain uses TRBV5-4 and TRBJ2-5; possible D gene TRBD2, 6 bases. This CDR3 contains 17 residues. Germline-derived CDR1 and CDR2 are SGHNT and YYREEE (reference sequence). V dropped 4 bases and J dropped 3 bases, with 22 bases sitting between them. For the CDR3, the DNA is TGTGCCAGCAGCAGTAGGCTCGGGGGAAGGGCAAAAGAGACCCAGTACTTC. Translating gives CASSSRLGGRAKETQYF.

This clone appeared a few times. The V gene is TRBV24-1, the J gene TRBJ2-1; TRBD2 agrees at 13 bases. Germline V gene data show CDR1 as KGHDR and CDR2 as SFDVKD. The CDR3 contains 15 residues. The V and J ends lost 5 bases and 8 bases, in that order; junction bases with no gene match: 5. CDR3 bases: TGTGCCACCAGTGGGGGGACTAGCGGGAACTATGAGCAGTTCTTC. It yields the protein CATSGGTSGNYEQFF.

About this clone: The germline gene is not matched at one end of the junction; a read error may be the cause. CDR3 in DNA: TGTGCCAGCAGCGAAGAACAGGGGCACCACTATGGCTACACCTTC. As protein: CASSEEQGHHYGYTF. The chain is built from TRBV6-1 and TRBJ1-2, with TRBD1 matching over 7 bases. Per germline, CDR1 MNHNS and CDR2 SASEGT. This CDR3 comprises 15 residues.

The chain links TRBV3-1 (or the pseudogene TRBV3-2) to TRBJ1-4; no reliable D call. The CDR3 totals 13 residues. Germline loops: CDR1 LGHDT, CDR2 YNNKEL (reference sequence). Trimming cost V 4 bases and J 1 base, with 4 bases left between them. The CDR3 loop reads CASSPGTNEKLFF. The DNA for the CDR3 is TGTGCCAGCAGCCCCGGAACTAATGAAAAACTGTTTTTT.

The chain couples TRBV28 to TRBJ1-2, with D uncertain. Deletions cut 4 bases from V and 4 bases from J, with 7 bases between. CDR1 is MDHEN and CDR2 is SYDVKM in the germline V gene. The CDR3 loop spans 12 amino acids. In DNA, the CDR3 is TGTGCCAGCAGTTATCAGTCCTATGGCTACACCTTC. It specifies CASSYQSYGYTF.

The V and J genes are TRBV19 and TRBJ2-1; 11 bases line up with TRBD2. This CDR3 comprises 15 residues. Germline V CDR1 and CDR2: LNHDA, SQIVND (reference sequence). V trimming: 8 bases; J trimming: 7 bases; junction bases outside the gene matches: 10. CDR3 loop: CASALLAGGKNEQFF. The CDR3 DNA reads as TGTGCCAGTGCCCTCCTAGCGGGGGGTAAGAATGAGCAGTTCTTC.

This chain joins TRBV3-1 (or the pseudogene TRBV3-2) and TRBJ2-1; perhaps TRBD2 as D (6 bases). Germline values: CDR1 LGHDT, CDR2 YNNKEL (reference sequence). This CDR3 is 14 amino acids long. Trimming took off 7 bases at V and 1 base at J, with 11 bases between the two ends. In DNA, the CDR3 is TGTGCCAGCAATCGGGACTTGTCCTACAATGAGCAGTTCTTC. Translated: CASNRDLSYNEQFF.

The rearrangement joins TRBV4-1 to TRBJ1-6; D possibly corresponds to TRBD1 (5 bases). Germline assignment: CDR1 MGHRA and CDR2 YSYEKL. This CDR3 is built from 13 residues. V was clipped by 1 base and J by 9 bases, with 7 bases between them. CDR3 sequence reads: CASSQGGPSPLHF. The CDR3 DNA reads TGCGCCAGCAGCCAAGGGGGCCCTTCACCCCTCCACTTT.

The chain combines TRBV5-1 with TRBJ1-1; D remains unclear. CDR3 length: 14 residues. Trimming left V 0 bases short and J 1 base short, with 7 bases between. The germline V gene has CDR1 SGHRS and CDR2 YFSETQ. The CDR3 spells CASSLESGNTEAFF. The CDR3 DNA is TGCGCCAGCAGCTTGGAATCAGGGAACACTGAAGCTTTCTTT.

The CDR3, as DNA: TGTGCCAGCAGCTTAGCGGGATCCTACAATGAGCAGTTCTTC. Encoded protein: CASSLAGSYNEQFF. The chain employs TRBV11-3 and TRBJ2-1, with D possibly being TRBD2 (5 bases). Germline V gene data show CDR1 as SGHNT and CDR2 as YENEEA. The CDR3 consists of 14 residues. V shed 1 base and J shed 1 base, with 5 bases lying between them.

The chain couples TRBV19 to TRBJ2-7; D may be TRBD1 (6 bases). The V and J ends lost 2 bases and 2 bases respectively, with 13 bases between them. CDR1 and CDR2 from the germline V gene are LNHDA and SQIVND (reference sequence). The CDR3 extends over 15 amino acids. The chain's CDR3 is CASSINPQGTYEQYF. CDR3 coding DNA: TGTGCCAGTAGTATAAACCCCCAGGGGACCTACGAGCAGTACTTC.

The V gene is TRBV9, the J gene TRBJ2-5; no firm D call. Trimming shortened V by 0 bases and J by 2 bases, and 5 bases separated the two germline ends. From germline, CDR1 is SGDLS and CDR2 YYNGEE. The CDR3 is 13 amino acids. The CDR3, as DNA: TGTGCCAGCAGCGTAGCCTTACAAGAGACCCAGTACTTC. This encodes CASSVALQETQYF.

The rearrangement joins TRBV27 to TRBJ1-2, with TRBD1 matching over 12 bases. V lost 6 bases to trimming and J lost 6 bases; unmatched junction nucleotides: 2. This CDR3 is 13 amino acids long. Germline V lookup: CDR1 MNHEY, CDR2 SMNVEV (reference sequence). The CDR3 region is CASSGTGGNGYTF. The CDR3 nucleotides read TGTGCCAGCAGCGGGACAGGGGGCAATGGCTACACCTTC.

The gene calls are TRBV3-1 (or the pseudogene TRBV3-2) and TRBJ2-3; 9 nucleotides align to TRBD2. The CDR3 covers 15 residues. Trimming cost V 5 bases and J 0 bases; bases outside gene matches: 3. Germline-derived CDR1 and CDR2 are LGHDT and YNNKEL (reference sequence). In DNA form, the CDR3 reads TGTGCCAGCAGCTCGCTAGCGGGGAGCACAGATACGCAGTATTTT. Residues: CASSSLAGSTDTQYF.

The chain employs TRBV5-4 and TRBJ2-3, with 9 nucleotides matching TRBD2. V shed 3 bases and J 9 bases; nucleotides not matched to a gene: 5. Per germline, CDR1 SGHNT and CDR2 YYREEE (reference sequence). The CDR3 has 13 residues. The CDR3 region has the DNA TGTGCCAGCAGCTCGGGACTAGCACGGACGCAGTATTTT. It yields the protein CASSSGLARTQYF.

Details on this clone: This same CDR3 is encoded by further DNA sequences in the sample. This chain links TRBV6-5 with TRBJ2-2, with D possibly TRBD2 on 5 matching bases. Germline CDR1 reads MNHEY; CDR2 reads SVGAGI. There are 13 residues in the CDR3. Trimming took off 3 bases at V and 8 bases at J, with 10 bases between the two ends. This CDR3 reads CASSYTRTGELFF. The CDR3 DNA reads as TGTGCCAGCAGTTATACGAGGACTGGGGAGCTGTTTTTT.

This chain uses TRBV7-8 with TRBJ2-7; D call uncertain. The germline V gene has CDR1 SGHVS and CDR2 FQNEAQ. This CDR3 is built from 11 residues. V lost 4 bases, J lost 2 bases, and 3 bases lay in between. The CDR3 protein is CASSYTYEQYF. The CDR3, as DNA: TGTGCCAGCAGCTACACCTACGAGCAGTACTTC.

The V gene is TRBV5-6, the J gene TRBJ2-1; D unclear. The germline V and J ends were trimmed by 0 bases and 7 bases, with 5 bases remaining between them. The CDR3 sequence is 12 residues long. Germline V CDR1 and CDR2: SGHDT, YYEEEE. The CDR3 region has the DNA TGTGCCAGCAGCTTGGGAGAGAATGAGCAGTTCTTC. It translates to CASSLGENEQFF. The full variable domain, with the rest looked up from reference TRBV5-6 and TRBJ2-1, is DAGVTQSPTHLIKTRGQQVTLRCSPKSGHDTVSWYQQALGQGPQFIFQYYEEEERQRGNFPDRFSGHQFPNYSSELNVNALLLGDSALYLCASSLGENEQFFGPGTRLTVL.

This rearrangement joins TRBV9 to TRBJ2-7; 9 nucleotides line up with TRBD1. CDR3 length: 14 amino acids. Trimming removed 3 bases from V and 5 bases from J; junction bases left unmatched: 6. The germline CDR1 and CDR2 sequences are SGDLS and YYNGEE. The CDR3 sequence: CASSADRGGDEQYF. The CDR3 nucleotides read TGTGCCAGCAGCGCCGACAGGGGGGGCGACGAGCAGTACTTC.

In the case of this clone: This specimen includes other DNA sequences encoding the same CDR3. Here the CDR3 DNA reads TGTGCCAGCAGCTTAAGCAATCAGCCCCAGCATTTT. The encoded protein is CASSLSNQPQHF. The V gene is TRBV2, the J gene TRBJ1-5; D is ambiguous. This CDR3 has 12 residues. In germline, CDR1 is SNHLY, CDR2 FYNNEI. Trimming removed 6 bases from V and 1 base from J, with 4 bases in between.

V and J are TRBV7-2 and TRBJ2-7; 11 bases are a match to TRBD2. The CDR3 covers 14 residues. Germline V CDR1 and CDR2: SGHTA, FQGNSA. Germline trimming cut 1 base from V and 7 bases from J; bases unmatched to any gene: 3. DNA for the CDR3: TGTGCCAGCAGCTTAGTTAGCGGGGGGGTTGAGCAGTACTTC. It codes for CASSLVSGGVEQYF.

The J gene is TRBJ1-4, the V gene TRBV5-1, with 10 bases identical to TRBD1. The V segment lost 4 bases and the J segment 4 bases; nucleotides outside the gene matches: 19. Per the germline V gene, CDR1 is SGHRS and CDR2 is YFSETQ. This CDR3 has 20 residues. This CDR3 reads CASSRIVDRGLWTGNEKLFF. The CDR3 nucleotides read TGCGCCAGCAGCCGAATAGTTGACAGGGGGCTATGGACGGGTAATGAAAAACTGTTTTTT.

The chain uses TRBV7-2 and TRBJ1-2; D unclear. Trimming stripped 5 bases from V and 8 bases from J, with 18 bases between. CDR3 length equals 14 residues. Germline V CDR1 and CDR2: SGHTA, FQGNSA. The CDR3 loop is CASSADPGSRGYTF. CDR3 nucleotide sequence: TGTGCCAGCAGCGCCGACCCCGGGTCCCGAGGCTACACCTTC. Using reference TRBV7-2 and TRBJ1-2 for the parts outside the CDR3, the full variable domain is GAGVSQSPSNKVTEKGKDVELRCDPISGHTALYWYRQSLGQGLEFLIYFQGNSAPDKSGLPSDRFSAERTGGSVSTLTIQRTQQEDSAVYLCASSADPGSRGYTFGSGTRLTVV.

The CDR3 DNA is TGCAGCGTTGCAGGAGGGGAGGGTCAGCCCCAGCATTTT. Its translation: CSVAGGEGQPQHF. The V gene is TRBV29-1, the J gene TRBJ1-5, with a possible D match to TRBD1 (5 bases). With 4 bases removed from V and 6 bases from J, the gap between germline ends came to 13 bases. The CDR3 has 13 residues. CDR1 is SQVTM and CDR2 is ANQGSEA in the germline V gene.

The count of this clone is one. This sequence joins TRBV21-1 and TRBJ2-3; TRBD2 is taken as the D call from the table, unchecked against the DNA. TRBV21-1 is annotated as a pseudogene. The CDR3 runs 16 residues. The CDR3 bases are TGTGCCAGCAGCAAAGGCGTTAGCCTCGGCACAGATACGCAGTATTTT. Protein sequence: CASSKGVSLGTDTQYF.